These 23 T cell receptor beta chains were sequenced from one sample in a study of radiotherapy plus CTLA-4 blockade in lung cancer. Generated by immunoSEQ multiplex PCR, the TCRdb table keeps only in-frame clones and is missing some. The table includes around 59,000 clones, about 72% detected once. Material: peripheral blood, obtained from a patient treated with radiotherapy plus ipilimumab. These receptors came from a human donor with non-small cell lung cancer whose response to radiotherapy plus ipilimumab could not be evaluated.

The V and J genes are TRBV21-1 and TRBJ1-1; the table's TRBD1 call for D was not verified on the DNA. TRBV21-1 counts as a pseudogene. This CDR3 contains 13 residues. The CDR3 DNA sequence: TGTGCCAGCAGCAAAGACAAGAACACTGAAGCTTTCTTT. This translates into CASSKDKNTEAFF.

The CDR3 loop is CASSLAGWQGRGNTGELFF. In DNA, the CDR3 is TGTGCCAGCAGCTTAGCGGGCTGGCAGGGGAGGGGAAACACCGGGGAGCTGTTTTTT. This chain connects TRBV11-3 to TRBJ2-2, with TRBD2 as a possible D gene (7 bases). Germline V lookup: CDR1 SGHNT, CDR2 YENEEA. Trimming took off 1 base at V and 2 bases at J, with 20 bases between the two ends. The CDR3 loop spans 19 amino acids.

V and J are TRBV6-9 and TRBJ2-2, with D perhaps matching TRBD2 (6 bases). There are 16 residues in the CDR3. The V end was cut by 11 bases, the J end by 3 bases, with 22 bases between. Germline CDR1 reads MNHGY; CDR2 reads SVAAGI. CDR3: CAYRRAIFEDTGELFF. The CDR3 DNA reads as TGTGCCTACCGGAGGGCGATCTTCGAGGACACCGGGGAGCTGTTTTTT.

This clone turned up a few times. The V gene is TRBV6-5, the J gene TRBJ2-7; 11 nucleotides agree with TRBD2. Germline values: CDR1 MNHEY, CDR2 SVGAGI. The CDR3 spans 15 residues. With 0 bases clipped from V and 6 bases from J, the junction kept 4 bases outside the gene matches. CDR3 sequence (DNA): TGTGCCAGCAGTTACTCGACTAGCGGGAATCGCGAGCAGTACTTC. It yields the protein CASSYSTSGNREQYF.

The chain recombines TRBV20-1 with TRBJ1-1; D gene ambiguous. Trimming removed 7 bases from V and 3 bases from J, with 9 bases in between. The germline gives CDR1 DFQATT, CDR2 SNEGSKA (reference sequence). The CDR3 totals 11 residues. The CDR3 bases are TGCAGTGTCCCGCAGGACACTGAAGCTTTCTTT. This encodes CSVPQDTEAFF.

This clone came up a few times. V gene TRBV27 combines with J gene TRBJ1-5, with no clear D. CDR1 is MNHEY, CDR2 SMNVEV, per germline (reference sequence). Trimming removed 4 bases from V and 0 bases from J, with 7 bases in between. This CDR3 comprises 14 residues. The CDR3 loop reads CASSSPLSNQPQHF. Here the CDR3 DNA reads TGTGCCAGCAGTTCCCCACTTAGCAATCAGCCCCAGCATTTT.

V usage is TRBV5-1 and J usage is TRBJ2-5; D is unclear. This CDR3 is built from 14 residues. Germline V gives CDR1 SGHRS, CDR2 YFSETQ. V lost 3 bases and J lost 4, with 13 bases in between. This chain's CDR3 is CASSYSNSRETQYF. The CDR3 coding sequence is TGCGCCAGCAGCTACTCGAACTCGAGAGAGACCCAGTACTTC.

The V and J genes are TRBV7-7 and TRBJ2-2, with 12 bases aligning to TRBD2. With 5 bases clipped from V and 4 bases from J, the junction kept 5 bases outside the gene matches. There are 16 residues in the CDR3. The germline V gene has CDR1 SSHAT and CDR2 FNYEAQ (reference sequence). CDR3: CASSPGLAGPTGELFF. The DNA of the CDR3 is TGTGCCAGCAGCCCGGGACTAGCGGGTCCCACCGGGGAGCTGTTTTTT.

The chain uses TRBV6-1 and TRBJ2-7, with 8 nucleotides matching TRBD2. The CDR3 contains 14 residues. V was pared by 2 bases and J by 4 bases, with 4 bases of the junction left unmatched. Germline V gene sequence: CDR1 MNHNS, CDR2 SASEGT. CDR3 loop: CASSENSSGYEQYF. For the CDR3, the DNA is TGTGCCAGCAGTGAAAACTCTAGCGGGTACGAGCAGTACTTC.

This clone was counted only a few times. The chain recombines TRBV5-4 with TRBJ2-1, with 9 bases lining up with TRBD2. CDR1 is SGHNT, CDR2 YYREEE, per germline (reference sequence). This CDR3 region has 15 residues. V lost 2 bases, J lost 6 bases, and 6 bases stayed unmatched. The DNA for the CDR3 is TGTGCCAGCAGCTTCGGACTAGCGACCACCAATGAGCAGTTCTTC. Translating it yields CASSFGLATTNEQFF.

The rearrangement uses TRBV19 and TRBJ1-1, with 7 bases fitting TRBD1. The CDR3 has 13 amino acids. V was pared by 7 bases and J by 3 bases, with 5 bases of the junction left unmatched. The germline V gene has CDR1 LNHDA and CDR2 SQIVND (reference sequence). CDR3 loop: CASNSQGDTEAFF. CDR3 nucleotides: TGTGCCAGTAATTCCCAGGGGGACACTGAAGCTTTCTTT.

This clone appeared once. The CDR3 region has the DNA TGTGCCAGCGAACCGGACAGACGCACAGATACGCAGTATTTT. Translating it yields CASEPDRRTDTQYF. This chain connects TRBV2 to TRBJ2-3; TRBD1 might be the D (6 bases). CDR1 and CDR2 (germline): SNHLY, FYNNEI. This CDR3 contains 14 residues. Trimming removed 8 bases from V and 1 base from J, with 13 bases in between.

In this sample, this clone turned up once. The chain joins TRBV9 to TRBJ2-7; 11 nucleotides agree with TRBD1. Germline CDR1 SGDLS, CDR2 YYNGEE. V lost 3 bases, J lost 1 base, and 3 bases stayed unmatched. This CDR3 spans 15 amino acids. As DNA, the CDR3 is TGTGCCAGCAGCGCGGGACAGGGGGTTTCCTACGAGCAGTACTTC. Translation: CASSAGQGVSYEQYF. Drawing the rest from reference TRBV9 and TRBJ2-7, the complete variable domain is DSGVTQTPKHLITATGQRVTLRCSPRSGDLSVYWYQQSLDQGLQFLIQYYNGEERAKGNILERFSAQQFPDLHSELNLSSLELGDSALYFCASSAGQGVSYEQYFGPGTRLTVT.

Only a few counts were recorded for this clone. The rearrangement joins TRBV7-8 to TRBJ1-1, with D possibly TRBD1 on 6 matching bases. V was pared by 4 bases and J by 2 bases, with 8 bases between. This CDR3 region has 13 residues. The germline V gene has CDR1 SGHVS and CDR2 FQNEAQ. The CDR3, as DNA: TGTGCCAGCAGCTACAGGGTTAACACTGAAGCTTTCTTT. Protein sequence: CASSYRVNTEAFF.

The chain recombines TRBV11-2 with TRBJ2-3, with TRBD1 identical over 8 bases. After removal of 2 bases from V and 5 bases from J, the junction contained 9 bases not matched to a gene. Germline V CDR1 and CDR2: SGHAT, FQNNGV. The CDR3 is made up of 16 amino acids. The DNA for the CDR3 is TGTGCCAGCAGCTTATTAACAGGGGGTTTCGAAGATACGCAGTATTTT. Translated: CASSLLTGGFEDTQYF.

The chain is built from TRBV5-6 and TRBJ1-5, with D unresolved. The V end lost 0 bases, the J end lost 7 bases, and 11 bases lay between the germline ends. The CDR3 length is 14 residues. The germline V gene encodes CDR1 SGHDT and CDR2 YYEEEE. The CDR3 sequence: CASSLAGRGQPQHF. The CDR3 nucleotides read TGTGCCAGCAGCTTGGCCGGAAGAGGGCAGCCCCAGCATTTT. The variable domain in full, completed from reference TRBV5-6 and TRBJ1-5, reads DAGVTQSPTHLIKTRGQQVTLRCSPKSGHDTVSWYQQALGQGPQFIFQYYEEEERQRGNFPDRFSGHQFPNYSSELNVNALLLGDSALYLCASSLAGRGQPQHFGDGTRLSIL.

The V gene is TRBV4-1, the J gene TRBJ2-3; 11 nucleotides line up with TRBD2. This CDR3 region has 18 residues. Germline-derived CDR1 and CDR2 are MGHRA and YSYEKL. V shed 1 base and J 3 bases; nucleotides not matched to a gene: 9. CDR3 residues: CASSQGPTSGRQTDTQYF. CDR3 in DNA: TGCGCCAGCAGCCAAGGACCCACTAGCGGGAGACAGACAGATACGCAGTATTTT.

The CDR3 region is CASSAGTGDNYGYTF. In DNA, the CDR3 is TGTGCCAGCAGCGCTGGGACAGGGGACAACTATGGCTACACCTTC. V gene TRBV9 combines with J gene TRBJ1-2; 10 bases match TRBD1. The CDR3 extends over 15 amino acids. V lost 3 bases and J lost 2; bases outside the gene matches: 4. Germline V gene lookup returns CDR1 SGDLS and CDR2 YYNGEE.

The chain links TRBV9 to TRBJ1-1; TRBD1 is a possible D gene (5 bases). In germline, CDR1 is SGDLS, CDR2 YYNGEE. The CDR3 runs 17 residues. V lost 0 bases, J lost 5 bases, and 20 bases lay in between. The CDR3 reads CASSVESGEGPYTEAFF. Here the CDR3 DNA reads TGTGCCAGCAGCGTAGAGAGTGGGGAGGGACCGTATACTGAAGCTTTCTTT.

The chain links TRBV30 to TRBJ1-1; possibly TRBD1 for D (5 bases). This CDR3 comprises 13 residues. V was clipped by 5 bases and J by 0 bases, with 10 bases between them. Germline V gene sequence: CDR1 GTSNPN, CDR2 SVGIG (reference sequence). Here the CDR3 DNA reads TGTGCCTGGCTGGGGGGGGTGAACACTGAAGCTTTCTTT. Translated, it gives CAWLGGVNTEAFF.

This chain joins TRBV7-9 and TRBJ1-2; 11 bases are shared with TRBD1. Germline CDR1 SEHNR, CDR2 FQNEAQ (reference sequence). V lost 7 bases to trimming and J lost 4 bases; unmatched junction nucleotides: 14. CDR3 length equals 17 residues. The DNA of the CDR3 is TGTGCCAGCACCGTGGTTGTGGGACAGGGGGTTTTCTATGGCTACACCTTC. It yields the protein CASTVVVGQGVFYGYTF. The full variable domain, with the rest looked up from reference TRBV7-9 and TRBJ1-2, is DTGVSQNPRHKITKRGQNVTFRCDPISEHNRLYWYRQTLGQGPEFLTYFQNEAQLEKSRLLSDRFSAERPKGSFSTLEIQRTEQGDSAMYLCASTVVVGQGVFYGYTFGSGTRLTVV.

The chain carries TRBV28 and TRBJ1-6; 8 bases match TRBD1. Trimming removed 2 bases from V and 0 bases from J; junction bases left unmatched: 3. Germline CDR1 MDHEN, CDR2 SYDVKM. There are 17 residues in the CDR3. CDR3 sequence: CASSLRTGLSYNSPLHF. CDR3 bases: TGTGCCAGCAGTTTACGGACAGGGCTCTCCTATAATTCACCCCTCCACTTT.

The chain employs TRBV9 and TRBJ1-2, with a possible D match to TRBD1 (5 bases). The germline V gene has CDR1 SGDLS and CDR2 YYNGEE. V was pared by 3 bases and J by 8 bases, with 20 bases between. The CDR3 is 15 amino acids. This CDR3 is CASSAVVAGIYGYTF. The CDR3 DNA reads as TGTGCCAGCAGCGCGGTGGTGGCAGGGATCTACGGCTACACCTTC.